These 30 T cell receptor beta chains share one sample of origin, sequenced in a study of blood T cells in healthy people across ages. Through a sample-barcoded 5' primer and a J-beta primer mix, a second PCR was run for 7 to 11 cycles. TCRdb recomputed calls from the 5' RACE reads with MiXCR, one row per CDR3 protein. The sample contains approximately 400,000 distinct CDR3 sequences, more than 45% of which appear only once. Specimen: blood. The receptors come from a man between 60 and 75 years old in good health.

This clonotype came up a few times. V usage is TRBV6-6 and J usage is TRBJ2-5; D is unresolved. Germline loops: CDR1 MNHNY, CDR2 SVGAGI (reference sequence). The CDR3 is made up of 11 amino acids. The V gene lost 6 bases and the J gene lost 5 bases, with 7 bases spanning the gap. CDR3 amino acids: CASRQSETQYF. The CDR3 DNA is TGTGCCAGCAGGCAATCCGAGACCCAGTACTTC.

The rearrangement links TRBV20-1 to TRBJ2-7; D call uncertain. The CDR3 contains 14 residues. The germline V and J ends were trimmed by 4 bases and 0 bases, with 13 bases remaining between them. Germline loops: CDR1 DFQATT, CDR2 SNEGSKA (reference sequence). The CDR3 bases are TGCAGTGCTATTCTCACGCGGAGCTCCTACGAGCAGTACTTC. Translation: CSAILTRSSYEQYF.

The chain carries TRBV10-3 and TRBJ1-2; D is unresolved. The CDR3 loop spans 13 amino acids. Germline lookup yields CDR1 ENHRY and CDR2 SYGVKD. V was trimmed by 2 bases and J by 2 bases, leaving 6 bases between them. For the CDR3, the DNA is TGTGCCATCAGTGAGGTGGCCAACTATGGCTACACCTTC. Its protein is CAISEVANYGYTF.

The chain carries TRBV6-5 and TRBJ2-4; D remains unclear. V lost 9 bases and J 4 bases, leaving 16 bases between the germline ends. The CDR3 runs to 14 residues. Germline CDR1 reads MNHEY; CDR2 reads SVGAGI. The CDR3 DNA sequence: TGTGCCAGTTGCCCGAGTGGTAAGAAAAACATTCAGTACTTC. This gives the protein CASCPSGKKNIQYF.

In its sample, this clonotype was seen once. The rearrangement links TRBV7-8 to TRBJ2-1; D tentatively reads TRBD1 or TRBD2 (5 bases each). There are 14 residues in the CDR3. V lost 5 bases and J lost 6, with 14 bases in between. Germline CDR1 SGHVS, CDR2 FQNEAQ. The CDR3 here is CASSVLGGGNEQFF. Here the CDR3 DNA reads TGTGCCAGCAGCGTCCTTGGGGGTGGCAATGAGCAGTTCTTC. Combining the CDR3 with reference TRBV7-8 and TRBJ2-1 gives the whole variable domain GAGVSQSPRYKVAKRGQDVALRCDPISGHVSLFWYQQALGQGPEFLTYFQNEAQLDKSGLPSDRFFAERPEGSVSTLKIQRTQQEDSAVYLCASSVLGGGNEQFFGPGTRLTVL.

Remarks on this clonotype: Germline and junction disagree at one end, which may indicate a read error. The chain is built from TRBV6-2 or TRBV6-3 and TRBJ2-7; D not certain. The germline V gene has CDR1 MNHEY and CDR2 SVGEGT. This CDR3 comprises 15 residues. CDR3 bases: TGTGCCAGCCATCCCTGGGGAAACCAAGTCTACAAGCAGTACTTC. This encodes CASHPWGNQVYKQYF.

The CDR3 loop reads CSASSGGARKLFF. The CDR3 nucleotides are TGCAGCGCTTCATCTGGGGGCGCGAGAAAACTGTTTTTT. The rearrangement links TRBV29-1 to TRBJ1-4; D might be TRBD1 (6 bases). Germline V gene sequence: CDR1 SQVTM, CDR2 ANQGSEA. The CDR3 spans 13 residues. V was pared by 7 bases and J by 10 bases, with 19 bases between.

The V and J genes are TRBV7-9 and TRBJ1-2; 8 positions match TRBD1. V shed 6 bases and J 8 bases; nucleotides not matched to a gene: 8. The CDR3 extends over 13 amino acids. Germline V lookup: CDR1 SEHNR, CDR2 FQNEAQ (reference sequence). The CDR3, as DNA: TGTGCCAGCAGGGCCTGGACAGGGTTAGGCTACACCTTC. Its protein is CASRAWTGLGYTF. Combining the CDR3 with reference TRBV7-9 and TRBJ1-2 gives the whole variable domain DTGVSQNPRHKITKRGQNVTFRCDPISEHNRLYWYRQTLGQGPEFLTYFQNEAQLEKSRLLSDRFSAERPKGSFSTLEIQRTEQGDSAMYLCASRAWTGLGYTFGSGTRLTVV.

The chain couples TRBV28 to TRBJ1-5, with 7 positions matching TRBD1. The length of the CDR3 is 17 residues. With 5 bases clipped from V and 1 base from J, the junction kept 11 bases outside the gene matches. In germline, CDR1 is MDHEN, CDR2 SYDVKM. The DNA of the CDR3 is TGTGCCAGCAGTCCACGCCTCGGACAGGCGAGCAATCAGCCCCAGCATTTT. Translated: CASSPRLGQASNQPQHF.

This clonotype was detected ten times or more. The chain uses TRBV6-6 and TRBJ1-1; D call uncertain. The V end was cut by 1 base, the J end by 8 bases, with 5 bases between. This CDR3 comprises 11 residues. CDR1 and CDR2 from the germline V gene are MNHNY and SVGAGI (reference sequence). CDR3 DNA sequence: TGTGCCAGCAGTTACTTTCAGGAAGCTTTCTTT. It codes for CASSYFQEAFF.

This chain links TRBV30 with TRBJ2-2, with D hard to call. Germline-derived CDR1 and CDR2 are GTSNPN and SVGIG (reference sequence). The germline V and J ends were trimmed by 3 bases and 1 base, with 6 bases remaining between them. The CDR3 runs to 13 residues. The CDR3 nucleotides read TGTGCCTGGAGCCGCCTGAACACCGGGGAGCTGTTTTTT. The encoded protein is CAWSRLNTGELFF.

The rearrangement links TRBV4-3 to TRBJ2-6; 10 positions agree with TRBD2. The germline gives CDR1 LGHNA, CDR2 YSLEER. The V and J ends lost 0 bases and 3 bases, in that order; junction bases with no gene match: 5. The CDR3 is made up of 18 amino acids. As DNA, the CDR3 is TGCGCCAGCAGCCAAGATCCTAGCGGGAGCGGTGGGGCCAACGTCCTGACTTTC. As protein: CASSQDPSGSGGANVLTF.

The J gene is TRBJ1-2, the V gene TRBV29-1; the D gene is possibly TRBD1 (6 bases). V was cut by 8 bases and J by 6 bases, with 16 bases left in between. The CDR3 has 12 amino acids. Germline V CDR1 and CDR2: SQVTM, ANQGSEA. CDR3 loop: CSTAQGSHGYTF. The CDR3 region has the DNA TGCAGCACCGCACAGGGATCTCATGGCTACACCTTC.

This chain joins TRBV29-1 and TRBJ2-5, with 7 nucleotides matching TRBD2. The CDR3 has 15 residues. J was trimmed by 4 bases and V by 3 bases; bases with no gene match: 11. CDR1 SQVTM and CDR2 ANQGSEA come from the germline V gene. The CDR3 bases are TGCAGCGTTGACCGGGGAGGGAGTAAGGGAGAGACCCAGTACTTC. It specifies CSVDRGGSKGETQYF.

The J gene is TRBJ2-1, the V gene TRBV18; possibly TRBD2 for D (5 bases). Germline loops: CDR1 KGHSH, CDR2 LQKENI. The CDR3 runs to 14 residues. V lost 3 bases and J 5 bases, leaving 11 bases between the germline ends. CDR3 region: CASSPTDSNNEQFF. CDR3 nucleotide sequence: TGTGCCAGCTCACCGACGGACTCGAACAATGAGCAGTTCTTC.

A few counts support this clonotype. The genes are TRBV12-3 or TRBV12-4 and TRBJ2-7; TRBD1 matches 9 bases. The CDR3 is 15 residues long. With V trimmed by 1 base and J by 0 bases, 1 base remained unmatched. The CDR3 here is CASSLGTGASYEQYF. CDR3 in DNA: TGTGCCAGCAGTTTAGGGACAGGGGCCTCCTACGAGCAGTACTTC.

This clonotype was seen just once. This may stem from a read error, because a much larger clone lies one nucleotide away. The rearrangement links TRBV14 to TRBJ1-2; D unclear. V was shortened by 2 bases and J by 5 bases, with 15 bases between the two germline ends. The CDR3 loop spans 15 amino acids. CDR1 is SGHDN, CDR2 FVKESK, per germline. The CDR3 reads CASSQTVGPRYGYTF. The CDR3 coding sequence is TGTGCCAGCAGCCAAACGGTAGGACCGCGTTATGGCTACACCTTC.

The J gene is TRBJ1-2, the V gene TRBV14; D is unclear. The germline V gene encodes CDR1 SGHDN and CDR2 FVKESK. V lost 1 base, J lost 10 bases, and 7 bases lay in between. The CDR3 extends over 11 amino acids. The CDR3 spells CASSQGLNYTF. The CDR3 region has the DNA TGTGCCAGCAGCCAAGGACTGAACTACACCTTC.

The CDR3 nucleotides read TGTGCCAGCAGCCAAGTTACTTCCGGGACCCGAACCGCTGAAGCTTTCTTT. Protein product: CASSQVTSGTRTAEAFF. The chain recombines TRBV4-2 with TRBJ1-1, with a tentative D call TRBD1 (5 bases). The germline gives CDR1 LGHNA, CDR2 YNFKEQ. The CDR3 extends over 17 amino acids. Trimming stripped 1 base from V and 6 bases from J, with 21 bases between.

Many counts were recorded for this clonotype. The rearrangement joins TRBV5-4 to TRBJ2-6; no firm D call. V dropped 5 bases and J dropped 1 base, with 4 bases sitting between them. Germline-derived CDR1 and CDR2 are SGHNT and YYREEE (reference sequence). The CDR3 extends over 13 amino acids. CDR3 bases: TGTGCCAGCAGTATTTCTGGGGCCAACGTCCTGACTTTC. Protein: CASSISGANVLTF.

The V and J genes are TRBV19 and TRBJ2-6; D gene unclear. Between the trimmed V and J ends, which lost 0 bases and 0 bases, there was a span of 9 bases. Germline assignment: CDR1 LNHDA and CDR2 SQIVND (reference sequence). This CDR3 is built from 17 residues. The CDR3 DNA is TGTGCCAGTAGTATAGACGTCAGGAGCTCTGGGGCCAACGTCCTGACTTTC. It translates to CASSIDVRSSGANVLTF.

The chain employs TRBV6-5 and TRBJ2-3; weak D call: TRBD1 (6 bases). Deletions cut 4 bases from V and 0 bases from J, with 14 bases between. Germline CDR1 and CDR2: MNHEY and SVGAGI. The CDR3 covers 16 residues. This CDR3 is CASSSLETGSTDTQYF. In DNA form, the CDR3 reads TGTGCCAGCAGTTCGCTTGAAACAGGGAGCACAGATACGCAGTATTTT.

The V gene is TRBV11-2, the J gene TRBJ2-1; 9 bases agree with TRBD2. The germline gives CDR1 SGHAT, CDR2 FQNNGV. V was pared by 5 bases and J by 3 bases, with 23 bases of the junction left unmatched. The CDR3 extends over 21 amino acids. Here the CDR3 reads CASSPHARLAAAHVFYNEQFF. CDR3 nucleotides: TGTGCCAGCAGCCCCCACGCCCGACTAGCGGCAGCCCACGTTTTCTACAATGAGCAGTTCTTC.

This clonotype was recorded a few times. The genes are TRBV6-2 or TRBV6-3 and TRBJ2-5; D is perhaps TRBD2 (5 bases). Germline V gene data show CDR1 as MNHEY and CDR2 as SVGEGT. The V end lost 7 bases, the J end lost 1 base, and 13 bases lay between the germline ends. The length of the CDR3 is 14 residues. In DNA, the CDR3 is TGTGCCAGCACCGGAGGACTCTTCCAAGAGACCCAGTACTTC. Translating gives CASTGGLFQETQYF.

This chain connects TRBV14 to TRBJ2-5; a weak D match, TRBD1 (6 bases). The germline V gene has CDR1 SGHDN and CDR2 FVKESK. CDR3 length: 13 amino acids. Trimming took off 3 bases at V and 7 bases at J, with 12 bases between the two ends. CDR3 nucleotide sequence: TGTGCCAGCAGCCACCAGGGGCGGTCGACCCAGTACTTC. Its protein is CASSHQGRSTQYF. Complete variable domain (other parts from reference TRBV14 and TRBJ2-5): EAGVTQFPSHSVIEKGQTVTLRCDPISGHDNLYWYRRVMGKEIKFLLHFVKESKQDESGMPNNRFLAERTGGTYSTLKVQPAELEDSGVYFCASSHQGRSTQYFGPGTRLLVL.

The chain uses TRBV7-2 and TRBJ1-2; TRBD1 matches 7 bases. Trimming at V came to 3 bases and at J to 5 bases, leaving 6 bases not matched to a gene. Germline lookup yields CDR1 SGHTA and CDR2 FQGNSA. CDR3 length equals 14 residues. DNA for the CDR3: TGTGCCAGCAGCTTCCCCGGGACAGCTTATGGCTACACCTTC. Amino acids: CASSFPGTAYGYTF.

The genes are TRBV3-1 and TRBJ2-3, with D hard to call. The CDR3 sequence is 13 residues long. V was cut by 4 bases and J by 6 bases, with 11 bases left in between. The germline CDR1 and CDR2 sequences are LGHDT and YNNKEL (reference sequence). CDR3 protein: CASSPMSMDTQYF. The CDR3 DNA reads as TGTGCCAGCAGCCCTATGAGCATGGATACGCAGTATTTT.

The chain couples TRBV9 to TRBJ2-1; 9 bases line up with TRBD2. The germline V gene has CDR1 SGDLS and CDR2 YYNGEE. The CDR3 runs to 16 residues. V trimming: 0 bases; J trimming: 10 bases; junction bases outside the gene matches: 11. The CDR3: CASSVVGGGASREQFF. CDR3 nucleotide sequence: TGTGCCAGCAGCGTAGTGGGCGGGGGGGCGTCTCGGGAGCAGTTCTTC.

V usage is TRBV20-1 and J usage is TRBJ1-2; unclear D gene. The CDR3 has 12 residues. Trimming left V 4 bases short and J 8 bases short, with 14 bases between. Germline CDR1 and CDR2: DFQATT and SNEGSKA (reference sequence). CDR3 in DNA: TGCAGTGCTAACCCCCTCGCCGAAGGCTACACCTTC. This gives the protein CSANPLAEGYTF.

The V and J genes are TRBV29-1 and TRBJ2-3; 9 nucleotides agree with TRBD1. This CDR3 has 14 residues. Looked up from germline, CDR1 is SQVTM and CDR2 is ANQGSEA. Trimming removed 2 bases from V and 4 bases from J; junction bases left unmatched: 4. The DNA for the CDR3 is TGCAGCGTTGAACACAGGGGGCGCGCAGATACGCAGTATTTT. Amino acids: CSVEHRGRADTQYF.